These 27 T cell receptor beta chains were all obtained from the same sample, sequenced in a study of cytomegalovirus exposure and HLA in healthy donors. It was with 60 Vbeta and 13 Jbeta primers that the PCR ran. The assay was immunoSEQ multiplex PCR, and TCRdb's table has in-frame clones only and misses some. The sample has approximately 100,000 clones; approximately 73% are singletons. The sequenced material came from PBMCs. The receptors were gathered from a woman between 50 and 59 years old in good health and CMV-seropositive.

The rearrangement links TRBV5-4 to TRBJ1-2; D is possibly TRBD1 (6 bases). Trimming shortened V by 4 bases and J by 4 bases, and 17 bases separated the two germline ends. Germline values: CDR1 SGHNT, CDR2 YYREEE (reference sequence). The CDR3 length is 15 residues. The CDR3 region has the DNA TGTGCCAGCAGCACCGGGGGGCAGCCGACCTATGGCTACACCTTC. Its protein is CASSTGGQPTYGYTF.

The rearrangement uses TRBV7-5 and TRBJ2-3; the table gives TRBD2 as D, unverified against the DNA. TRBV7-5 is annotated as a pseudogene. The length of the CDR3 is 14 residues. CDR3: CARSLVAGSNTQYF. CDR3 in DNA: TGTGCCAGAAGCTTAGTGGCTGGGAGCAATACGCAGTATTTT.

The rearrangement links TRBV19 to TRBJ2-7, with D possibly TRBD1 on 5 matching bases. This CDR3 comprises 11 residues. Between the trimmed V and J ends, which lost 6 bases and 4 bases, there was a span of 7 bases. Germline-derived CDR1 and CDR2 are LNHDA and SQIVND (reference sequence). The CDR3, as DNA: TGTGCCAGTAGCCAGGGTTACGAGCAGTACTTC. Protein sequence: CASSQGYEQYF.

The rearrangement joins TRBV30 to TRBJ1-1; unclear D gene. Germline loops: CDR1 GTSNPN, CDR2 SVGIG (reference sequence). V was trimmed by 2 bases and J by 1 base, leaving 14 bases between them. This CDR3 region has 15 residues. The CDR3 reads CAWSPRGGWNTEAFF. CDR3 sequence (DNA): TGTGCCTGGAGTCCGCGAGGCGGGTGGAACACTGAAGCTTTCTTT.

The CDR3 sequence is CASSRIDSKNTEAFF. The CDR3 DNA is TGTGCCAGCAGCCGGATCGACAGCAAGAACACTGAAGCTTTCTTT. This rearrangement joins TRBV13 to TRBJ1-1; possible D gene TRBD1, 5 bases. V dropped 5 bases and J dropped 1 base, with 14 bases sitting between them. Germline V lookup: CDR1 PRHDT, CDR2 FYEKMQ (reference sequence). The CDR3 is 15 residues long.

The CDR3 nucleotides are TGCAGCGTCCGACCGGGACAGGGGGCGCCGGGTGAAAAACTGTTTTTT. Residues: CSVRPGQGAPGEKLFF. This chain links TRBV29-1 with TRBJ1-4, with TRBD1 identical over 12 bases. The germline V gene has CDR1 SQVTM and CDR2 ANQGSEA. The CDR3 covers 16 residues. The trim removed 6 bases at V and 7 bases at J, leaving 12 bases unmatched.

This clone has only a few counts. The rearrangement uses TRBV4-2 and TRBJ2-3; a weak D match, TRBD2 (5 bases). The CDR3 is made up of 16 amino acids. V dropped 5 bases and J dropped 0 bases, with 15 bases sitting between them. Germline lookup yields CDR1 LGHNA and CDR2 YNFKEQ. The CDR3 is CASSEVGTGSTDTQYF. DNA of the CDR3: TGTGCCAGCAGCGAAGTAGGAACGGGAAGCACAGATACGCAGTATTTT.

The CDR3 region has the DNA TGTGCCAGCAGCCCGGACAGGTATGAGCAGTTCTTC. Translation: CASSPDRYEQFF. V usage is TRBV7-3 and J usage is TRBJ2-1, with 7 positions matching TRBD1. Germline trimming cut 5 bases from V and 8 bases from J; bases unmatched to any gene: 3. Germline loops: CDR1 SGHTA, CDR2 FQGTGA. The CDR3 contains 12 residues.

This clone was seen a handful of times. The V gene is TRBV7-9, the J gene TRBJ1-1, with 10 bases aligning to TRBD1. Germline CDR1 SEHNR, CDR2 FQNEAQ (reference sequence). The length of the CDR3 is 14 residues. The junction had 5 bases not matched to a gene; V was cut back by 5 bases and J by 5 bases. Written as DNA, the CDR3 is TGTGCCAGCAGCCCGGACAGGGGGAGAACTGAAGCTTTCTTT. It encodes CASSPDRGRTEAFF.

This rearrangement joins TRBV7-9 to TRBJ2-2; D is possibly TRBD2 (5 bases). Trimming removed 1 base from V and 4 bases from J, with 10 bases in between. Germline CDR1 SEHNR, CDR2 FQNEAQ (reference sequence). The CDR3 length is 15 residues. The CDR3 nucleotides read TGTGCCAGCAGCTTAGTCGGGATCTTCACCGGGGAGCTGTTTTTT. This encodes CASSLVGIFTGELFF.

The chain joins TRBV19 to TRBJ1-2; D is ambiguous. The CDR3 is 17 residues long. CDR1 and CDR2 (germline): LNHDA, SQIVND (reference sequence). Between the trimmed V and J ends, which lost 3 bases and 4 bases, there was a span of 21 bases. CDR3 coding DNA: TGTGCCAGTAGTATTGTCCCCTCCGACGCAGGCTTCTATGGCTACACCTTC. Protein sequence: CASSIVPSDAGFYGYTF.

The chain links TRBV7-9 to TRBJ1-4; 7 bases line up with TRBD1. Trimming at V came to 8 bases and at J to 3 bases, leaving 12 bases not matched to a gene. This CDR3 is 16 amino acids long. Germline V gene lookup returns CDR1 SEHNR and CDR2 FQNEAQ (reference sequence). In DNA, the CDR3 is TGTGCCAGCTCAGCACTTACGGGACAGTCTAATGAAAAACTGTTTTTT. Amino acid sequence: CASSALTGQSNEKLFF.

V gene TRBV2 combines with J gene TRBJ2-7, with 7 bases lining up with TRBD2. This CDR3 is built from 13 residues. The J segment lost 3 bases and the V segment lost 4 bases, leaving 3 bases of the junction unmatched. Germline V gene sequence: CDR1 SNHLY, CDR2 FYNNEI. In DNA, the CDR3 is TGTGCCAGCAGTGTTCCGGGGGGCTACGAGCAGTACTTC. The encoded protein is CASSVPGGYEQYF.

The chain has TRBV6-6 and TRBJ2-7; 12 nucleotides line up with TRBD1. J gave up 5 bases and V 5 bases, and 4 bases lay outside the gene matches. Germline CDR1 and CDR2: MNHNY and SVGAGI (reference sequence). The CDR3 is made up of 14 amino acids. For the CDR3, the DNA is TGTGCCAGCAGTCGGGACAGGGGGCTGGACGAGCAGTACTTC. Amino acids: CASSRDRGLDEQYF.

The V and J genes are TRBV15 and TRBJ2-5, with D perhaps TRBD2 (5 bases). V lost 0 bases, J lost 5 bases, and 19 bases lay in between. Germline CDR1 reads LNHNV; CDR2 reads YYDKDF (reference sequence). This CDR3 spans 17 amino acids. CDR3 DNA sequence: TGTGCCACCAGCAGAGATCGAGGAGCGGTCTCAGCGGAGACCCAGTACTTC. The encoded protein is CATSRDRGAVSAETQYF.

The V and J genes are TRBV19 and TRBJ1-2; TRBD1 might be the D (6 bases). Between the trimmed V and J ends, which lost 4 bases and 4 bases, there was a span of 16 bases. The length of the CDR3 is 15 residues. The germline V gene has CDR1 LNHDA and CDR2 SQIVND (reference sequence). The CDR3 nucleotides are TGTGCCAGTAGTAGAAGACAGGCCTCAACCTATGGCTACACCTTC. It yields the protein CASSRRQASTYGYTF.

This clone is a singleton in its sample. V is TRBV6-5 and J is TRBJ1-6; D remains unclear. Trimming removed 8 bases from V and 5 bases from J, with 16 bases in between. This CDR3 is 15 amino acids long. The germline V gene encodes CDR1 MNHEY and CDR2 SVGAGI. As DNA, the CDR3 is TGTGCCAGCTCCGGGTCCATTGATAATAATTCACCCCTCCACTTT. Its protein product is CASSGSIDNNSPLHF.

This clone was detected only a few times. The genes are TRBV11-2 and TRBJ2-7; no reliable D call. V lost 0 bases and J lost 3, with 12 bases in between. Germline lookup yields CDR1 SGHAT and CDR2 FQNNGV. This CDR3 is 15 amino acids long. DNA for the CDR3: TGTGCCAGCAGCTTAGATCCTGGCAGTATCTACGAGCAGTACTTC. Translation: CASSLDPGSIYEQYF.

This chain links TRBV30 with TRBJ1-1; no clear D gene. Germline CDR1 is GTSNPN and CDR2 is SVGIG (reference sequence). This CDR3 contains 13 residues. Trimming took off 3 bases at V and 1 base at J, with 9 bases between the two ends. In nucleotides, the CDR3 is TGTGCCTGGAGCGAACACACGAACACTGAAGCTTTCTTT. Its protein is CAWSEHTNTEAFF.

The chain links TRBV4-1 to TRBJ1-2; the D gene is possibly TRBD1 (5 bases). Trimming removed 0 bases at V and 8 bases at J, with 13 bases between. The CDR3 covers 14 residues. Germline CDR1 reads MGHRA; CDR2 reads YSYEKL. The CDR3 here is CASSQETQGWGYTF. The CDR3 DNA reads TGCGCCAGCAGCCAAGAAACCCAGGGCTGGGGCTACACCTTC.

The chain's CDR3 is CASSTMTGGPYGYTF. The CDR3 nucleotides are TGTGCCAGCAGCACAATGACAGGGGGCCCGTATGGCTACACCTTC. This chain connects TRBV7-3 to TRBJ1-2; 10 bases map to TRBD1. Germline V gene data show CDR1 as SGHTA and CDR2 as FQGTGA. This CDR3 is 15 amino acids long. Unmatched junction bases numbered 8, after V lost 5 bases and J lost 5 bases. Full variable domain (missing parts from reference TRBV7-3 and TRBJ1-2): GAGVSQTPSNKVTEKGKYVELRCDPISGHTALYWYRQSLGQGPEFLIYFQGTGAADDSGLPNDRFFAVRPEGSVSTLKIQRTERGDSAVYLCASSTMTGGPYGYTFGSGTRLTVV.

This clone was recorded only once. V gene TRBV5-1 combines with J gene TRBJ2-3; 8 bases are a match to TRBD2. The germline gives CDR1 SGHRS, CDR2 YFSETQ. The CDR3 has 16 residues. The trim removed 0 bases at V and 2 bases at J, leaving 5 bases unmatched. DNA of the CDR3: TGCGCCAGCAGCTTGGATGCGGGGGGTCCCACAGATACGCAGTATTTT. Translating gives CASSLDAGGPTDTQYF.

The rearrangement links TRBV7-9 to TRBJ2-1; 10 bases are shared with TRBD2. V lost 1 base, J lost 15 bases, and 9 bases stayed unmatched. Looked up from germline, CDR1 is SEHNR and CDR2 is FQNEAQ (reference sequence). The CDR3 consists of 14 residues. As DNA, the CDR3 is TGTGCCAGCAGCTTAGAGCGAGCGGGAGGGCCTCCGTTCTTC. Encoded protein: CASSLERAGGPPFF.

J is TRBJ2-2 and V is TRBV11-2; 9 bases align to TRBD2. CDR3 length equals 17 residues. Germline V lookup: CDR1 SGHAT, CDR2 FQNNGV. V shed 5 bases and J 4 bases; nucleotides not matched to a gene: 11. The CDR3 sequence is CASSPPLLAGITGELFF. In nucleotides, the CDR3 is TGTGCCAGCAGCCCCCCGCTTCTAGCGGGAATCACCGGGGAGCTGTTTTTT.

In DNA form, the CDR3 reads TGTGCCTGGAGTGTAGGGGGGGCGCTCCCCAATGAGCAGTTCTTC. It is translated as CAWSVGGALPNEQFF. The gene calls are TRBV30 and TRBJ2-1, with D tentatively TRBD2 (7 bases). V was shortened by 0 bases and J by 6 bases, with 15 bases between the two germline ends. The CDR3 runs to 15 residues. Germline assignment: CDR1 GTSNPN and CDR2 SVGIG (reference sequence).

This chain connects TRBV2 to TRBJ2-1; TRBD2 matches at 14 bases. The CDR3 has 22 residues. Germline V gene sequence: CDR1 SNHLY, CDR2 FYNNEI. The V gene end was trimmed by 6 bases and the J gene end by 0 bases; junction bases not matched to a gene: 19. The CDR3 loop reads CASRKSNLPGLAGVLSYNEQFF. Written as DNA, the CDR3 is TGTGCCAGCAGAAAATCAAACCTTCCGGGACTAGCGGGAGTTCTCTCCTACAATGAGCAGTTCTTC.

The rearrangement uses TRBV29-1 and TRBJ2-1; D is undetermined. Per the germline V gene, CDR1 is SQVTM and CDR2 is ANQGSEA. This CDR3 has 17 residues. Here the CDR3 DNA reads TGCAGTTACGTGGGCATCAACCCACTCTTCTCCTACAATGAGCAGTTCTTC. Translated: CSYVGINPLFSYNEQFF.